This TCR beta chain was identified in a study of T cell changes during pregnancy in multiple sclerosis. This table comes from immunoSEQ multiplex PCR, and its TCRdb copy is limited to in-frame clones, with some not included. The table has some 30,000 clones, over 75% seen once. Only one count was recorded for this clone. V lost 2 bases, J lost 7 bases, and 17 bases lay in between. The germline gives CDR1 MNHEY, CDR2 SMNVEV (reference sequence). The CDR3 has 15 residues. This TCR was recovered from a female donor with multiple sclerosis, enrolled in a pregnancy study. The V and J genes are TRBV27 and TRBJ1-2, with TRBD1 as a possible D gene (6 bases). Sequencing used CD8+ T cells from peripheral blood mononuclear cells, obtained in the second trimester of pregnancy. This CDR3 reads CASSLGLGGNSGYTF. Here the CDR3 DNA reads TGTGCCAGCAGTTTAGGACTTGGGGGCAATAGTGGCTACACCTTC.